The clone carrying this T cell receptor beta chain appeared a single time. This sample stems from a study of cytomegalovirus exposure and HLA in healthy donors. The V gene's germline CDR1 is KGHSH and CDR2 LQKENI. The CDR3 runs to 15 residues. J was trimmed by 0 bases and V by 0 bases; bases with no gene match: 1. The table came from immunoSEQ multiplex PCR; TCRdb's copy has only in-frame clones and leaves some out. The sample carries about 120,000 clones, nearly 90% recorded once. This receptor was obtained from a woman aged 18-35 years in good health and CMV-seronegative. Sequencing used PBMCs. The chain couples TRBV18 to TRBJ1-1, with 7 bases matching TRBD1. CDR3 residues: CASSPPDRLNTEAFF. The CDR3 nucleotides read TGTGCCAGCTCACCACCGGACAGGTTGAACACTGAAGCTTTCTTT.